This T cell receptor beta chain was captured by sequencing in a study of cytomegalovirus exposure and HLA in healthy donors. The PCR employed 60 Vbeta primers together with 13 Jbeta primers. Assay used: immunoSEQ multiplex PCR; TCRdb lists only in-frame clones, some missing. The data hold 200,000 to 250,000 clones, with about 77% observed a single time. Study-wide results and caveats: Judged likely to be a sequencing artifact was a cluster of highly shared sequence variants. For presence/absence analyses, sequencing depth was assumed to be roughly uniform across donors.

The CDR3 has 14 amino acids. CDR1 is ENHRY and CDR2 is SYGVKD in the germline V gene. Trimming took off 11 bases at V and 2 bases at J, with 17 bases between the two ends. Concerning this clone: Antigen unknown.

The chain combines TRBV10-3 with TRBJ2-3, with a tentative D call TRBD1 (6 bases). Sequenced sample: PBMCs. This sequence was found in a woman aged 25 to 39 in good health and CMV-seronegative. The CDR3, as DNA: TGTGCCGCCAGGGGCTCGCCTAACACAGATACGCAGTATTTT. Encoded protein: CAARGSPNTDTQYF.